This T cell receptor beta chain was identified during a study of cytomegalovirus exposure and HLA in healthy donors. Study observations and caveats: Some V segments (TRBV6-2 and TRBV6-3 among them) were excluded as indistinguishable.

Vbeta (60) and Jbeta (13) primers were used in the PCR. The table came from immunoSEQ multiplex PCR; TCRdb's copy has only in-frame clones and leaves some out. The table has 150,000 to 160,000 clones, 80% seen once. With respect to this clone: Its antigen is as yet unknown.

The CDR3 contains 16 residues. Germline V gives CDR1 MDHEN, CDR2 SYDVKM. V was pared by 4 bases and J by 5 bases, with 21 bases between. This receptor was taken from a woman between 35 and 50 years old in good health and CMV-seropositive. The gene calls are TRBV28 and TRBJ2-7; TRBD2 might be the D (6 bases). The sequenced sample was PBMCs. The CDR3: CASSSLAVASVHEQYF. CDR3 nucleotide sequence: TGTGCCAGCAGTTCCTTGGCGGTAGCTAGCGTCCACGAGCAGTACTTC.